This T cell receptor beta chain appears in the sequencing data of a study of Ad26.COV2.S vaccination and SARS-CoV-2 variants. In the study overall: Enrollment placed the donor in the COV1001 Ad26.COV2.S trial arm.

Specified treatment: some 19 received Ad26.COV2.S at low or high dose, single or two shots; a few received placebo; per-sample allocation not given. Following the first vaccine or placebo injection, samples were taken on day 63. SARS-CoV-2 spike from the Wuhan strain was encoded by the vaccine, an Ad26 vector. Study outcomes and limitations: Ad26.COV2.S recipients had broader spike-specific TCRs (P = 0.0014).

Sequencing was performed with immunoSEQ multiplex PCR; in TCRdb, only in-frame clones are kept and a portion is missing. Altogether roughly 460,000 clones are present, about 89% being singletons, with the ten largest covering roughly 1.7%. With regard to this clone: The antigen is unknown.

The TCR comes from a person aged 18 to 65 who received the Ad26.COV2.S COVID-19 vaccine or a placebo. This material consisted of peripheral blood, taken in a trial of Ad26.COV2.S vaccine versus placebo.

The CDR3 protein is CASSTNTEAFF. The DNA for the CDR3 is TGTGCCAGCAGTACGAACACTGAAGCTTTCTTT. V usage is TRBV2 and J usage is TRBJ1-1; D ambiguous. Trimming took off 5 bases at V and 1 base at J, with 2 bases between the two ends. This CDR3 is 11 amino acids long. The germline V gene encodes CDR1 SNHLY and CDR2 FYNNEI.